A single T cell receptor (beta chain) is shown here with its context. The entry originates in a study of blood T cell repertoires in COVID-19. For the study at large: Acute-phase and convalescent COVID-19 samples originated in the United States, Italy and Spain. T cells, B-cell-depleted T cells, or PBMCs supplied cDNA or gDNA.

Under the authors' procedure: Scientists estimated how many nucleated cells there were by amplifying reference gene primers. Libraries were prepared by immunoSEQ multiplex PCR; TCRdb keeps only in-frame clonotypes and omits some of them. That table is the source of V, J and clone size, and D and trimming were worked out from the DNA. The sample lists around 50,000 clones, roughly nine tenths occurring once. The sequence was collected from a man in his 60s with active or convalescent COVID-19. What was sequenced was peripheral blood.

The CDR3 DNA reads as TGTGCCAGCAGGGACAGGGGCAAGTTCTCCTACGAGCAGTACTTC. It translates to CASRDRGKFSYEQYF. The chain combines TRBV28 with TRBJ2-7, with 9 bases fitting TRBD1. The V and J ends lost 6 bases and 0 bases, in that order; junction bases with no gene match: 6. The CDR3 has 15 residues. Germline CDR1 reads MDHEN; CDR2 reads SYDVKM.